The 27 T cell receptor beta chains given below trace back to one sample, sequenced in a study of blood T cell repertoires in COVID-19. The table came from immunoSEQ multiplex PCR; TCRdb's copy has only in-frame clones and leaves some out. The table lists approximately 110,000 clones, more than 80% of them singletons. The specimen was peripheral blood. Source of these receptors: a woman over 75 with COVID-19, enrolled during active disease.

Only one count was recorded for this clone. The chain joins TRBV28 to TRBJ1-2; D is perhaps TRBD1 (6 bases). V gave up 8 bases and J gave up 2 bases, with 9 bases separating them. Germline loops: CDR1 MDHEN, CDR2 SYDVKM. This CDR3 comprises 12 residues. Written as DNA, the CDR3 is TGTGCCAGCGTAACAGGGAACTATGGCTACACCTTC. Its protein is CASVTGNYGYTF.

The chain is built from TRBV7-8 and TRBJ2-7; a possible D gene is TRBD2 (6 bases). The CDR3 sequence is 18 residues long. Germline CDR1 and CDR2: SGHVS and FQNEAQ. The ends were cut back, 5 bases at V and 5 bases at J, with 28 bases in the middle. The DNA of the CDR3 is TGTGCCAGCAGCCCCCGGACTATCCATCCTTTTGGGACCGACGAGCAGTACTTC. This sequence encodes CASSPRTIHPFGTDEQYF.

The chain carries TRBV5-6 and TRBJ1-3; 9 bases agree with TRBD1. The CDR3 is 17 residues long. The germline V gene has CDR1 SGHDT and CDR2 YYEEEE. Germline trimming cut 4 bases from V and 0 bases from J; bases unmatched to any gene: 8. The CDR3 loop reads CASSRGGQGLSGNTIYF. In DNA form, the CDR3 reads TGTGCCAGCAGCCGGGGGGGACAGGGACTCTCTGGAAACACCATATATTTT. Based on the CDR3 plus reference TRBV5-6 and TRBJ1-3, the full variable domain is DAGVTQSPTHLIKTRGQQVTLRCSPKSGHDTVSWYQQALGQGPQFIFQYYEEEERQRGNFPDRFSGHQFPNYSSELNVNALLLGDSALYLCASSRGGQGLSGNTIYFGEGSWLTVV.

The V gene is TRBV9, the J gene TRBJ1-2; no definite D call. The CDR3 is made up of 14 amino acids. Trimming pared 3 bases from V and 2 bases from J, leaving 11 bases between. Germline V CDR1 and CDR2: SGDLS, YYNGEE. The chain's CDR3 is CASSGHGSNYGYTF. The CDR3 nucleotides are TGTGCCAGCAGCGGTCACGGGTCAAACTATGGCTACACCTTC.

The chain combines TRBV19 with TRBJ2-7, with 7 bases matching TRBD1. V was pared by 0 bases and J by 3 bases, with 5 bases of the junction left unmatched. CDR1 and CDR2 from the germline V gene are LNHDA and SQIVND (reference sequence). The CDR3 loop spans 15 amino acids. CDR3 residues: CASSIDTGAVYEQYF. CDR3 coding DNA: TGTGCCAGTAGTATAGATACAGGGGCGGTCTACGAGCAGTACTTC.

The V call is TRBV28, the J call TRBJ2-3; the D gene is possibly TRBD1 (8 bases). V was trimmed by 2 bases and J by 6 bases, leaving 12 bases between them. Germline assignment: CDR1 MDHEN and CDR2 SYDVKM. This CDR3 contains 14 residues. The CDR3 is CASSLDRGGDTQYF. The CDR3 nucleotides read TGTGCCAGCAGTTTAGACAGGGGAGGGGATACGCAGTATTTT.

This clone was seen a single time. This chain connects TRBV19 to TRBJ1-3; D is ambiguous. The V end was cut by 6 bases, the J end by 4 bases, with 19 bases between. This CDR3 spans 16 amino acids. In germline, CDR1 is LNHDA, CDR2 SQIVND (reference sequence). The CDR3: CASRILEEGAGNTIYF. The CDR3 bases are TGTGCCAGTAGGATCCTTGAGGAGGGAGCGGGAAACACCATATATTTT.

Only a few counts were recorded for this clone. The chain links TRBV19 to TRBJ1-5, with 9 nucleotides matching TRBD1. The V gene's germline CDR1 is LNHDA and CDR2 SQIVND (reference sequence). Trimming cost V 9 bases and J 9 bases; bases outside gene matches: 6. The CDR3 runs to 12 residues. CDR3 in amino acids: CASRDRASPQHF. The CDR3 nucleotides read TGTGCCAGCCGGGACAGGGCATCGCCCCAGCATTTT. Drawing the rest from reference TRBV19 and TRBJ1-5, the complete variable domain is DGGITQSPKYLFRKEGQNVTLSCEQNLNHDAMYWYRQDPGQGLRLIYYSQIVNDFQKGDIAEGYSVSREKKESFPLTVTSAQKNPTAFYLCASRDRASPQHFGDGTRLSIL.

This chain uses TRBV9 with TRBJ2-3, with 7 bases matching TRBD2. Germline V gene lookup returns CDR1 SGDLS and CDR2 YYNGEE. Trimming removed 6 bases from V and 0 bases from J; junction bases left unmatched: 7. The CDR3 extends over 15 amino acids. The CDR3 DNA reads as TGTGCCAGCAACCGGGAGGCAGCTAGCACAGATACGCAGTATTTT. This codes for CASNREAASTDTQYF.

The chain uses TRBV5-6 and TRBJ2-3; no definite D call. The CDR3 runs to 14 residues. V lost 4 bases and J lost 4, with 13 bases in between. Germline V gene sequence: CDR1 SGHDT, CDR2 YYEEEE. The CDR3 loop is CASSRPSSPDTQYF. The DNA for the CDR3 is TGTGCCAGCAGCCGCCCAAGTAGCCCAGATACGCAGTATTTT.

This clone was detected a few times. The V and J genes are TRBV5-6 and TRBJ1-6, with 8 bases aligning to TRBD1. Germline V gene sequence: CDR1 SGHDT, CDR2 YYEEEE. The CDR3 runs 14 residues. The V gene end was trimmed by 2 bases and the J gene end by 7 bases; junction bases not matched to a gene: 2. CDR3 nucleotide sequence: TGTGCCAGCAGCTTCCAGGGGGCAAATTCACCCCTCCACTTT. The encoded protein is CASSFQGANSPLHF.

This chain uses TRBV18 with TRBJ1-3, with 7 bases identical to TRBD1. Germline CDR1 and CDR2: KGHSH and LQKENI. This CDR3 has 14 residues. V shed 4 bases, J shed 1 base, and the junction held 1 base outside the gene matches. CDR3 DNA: TGTGCCAGCTCACTACAGGGGTCTGGAAACACCATATATTTT. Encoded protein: CASSLQGSGNTIYF. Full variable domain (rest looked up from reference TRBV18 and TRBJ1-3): NAGVMQNPRHLVRRRGQEARLRCSPMKGHSHVYWYRQLPEEGLKFMVYLQKENIIDESGMPKERFSAEFPKEGPSILRIQQVVRGDSAAYFCASSLQGSGNTIYFGEGSWLTVV.

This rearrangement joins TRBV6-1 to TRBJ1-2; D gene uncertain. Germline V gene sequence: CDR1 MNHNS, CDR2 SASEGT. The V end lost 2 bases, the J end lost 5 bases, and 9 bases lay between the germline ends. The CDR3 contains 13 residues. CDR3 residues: CASSETRLYGYTF. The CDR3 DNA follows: TGTGCCAGCAGTGAAACCCGGTTATATGGCTACACCTTC.

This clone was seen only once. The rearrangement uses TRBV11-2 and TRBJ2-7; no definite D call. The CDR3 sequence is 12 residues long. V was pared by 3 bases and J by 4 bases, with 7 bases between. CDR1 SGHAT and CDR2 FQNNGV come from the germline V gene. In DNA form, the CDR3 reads TGTGCCAGCAGCTTTCGAGAGTACGAGCAGTACTTC. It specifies CASSFREYEQYF.

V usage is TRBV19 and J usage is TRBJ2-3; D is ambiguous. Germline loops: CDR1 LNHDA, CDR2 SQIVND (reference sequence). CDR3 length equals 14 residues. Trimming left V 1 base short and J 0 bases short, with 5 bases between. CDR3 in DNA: TGTGCCAGTAGTATAGTCGGTAGCACAGATACGCAGTATTTT. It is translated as CASSIVGSTDTQYF.

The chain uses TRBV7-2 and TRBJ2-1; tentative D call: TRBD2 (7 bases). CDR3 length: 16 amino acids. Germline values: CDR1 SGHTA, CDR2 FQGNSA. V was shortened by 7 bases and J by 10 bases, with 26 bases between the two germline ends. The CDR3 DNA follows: TGTGCCAGCACCGAGGGGGGGGCTAGCGGCAGGCGCGAGCAGTTCTTC. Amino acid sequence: CASTEGGASGRREQFF.

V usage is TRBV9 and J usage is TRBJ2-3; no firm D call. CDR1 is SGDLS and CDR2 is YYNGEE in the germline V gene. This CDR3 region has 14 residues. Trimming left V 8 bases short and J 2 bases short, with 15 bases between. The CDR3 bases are TGTGCCAGTCAGTCCCCCTCATCCACAGATACGCAGTATTTT. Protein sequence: CASQSPSSTDTQYF.

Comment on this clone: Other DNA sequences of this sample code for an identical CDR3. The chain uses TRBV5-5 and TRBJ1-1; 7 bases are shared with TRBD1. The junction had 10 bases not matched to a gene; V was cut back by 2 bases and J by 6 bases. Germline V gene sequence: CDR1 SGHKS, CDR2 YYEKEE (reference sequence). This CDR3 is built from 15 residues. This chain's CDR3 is CASSFGGDRVSEAFF. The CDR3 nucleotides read TGTGCCAGCAGCTTTGGGGGCGACAGGGTATCTGAAGCTTTCTTT.

As DNA, the CDR3 is TGTGCCAGTAGGTCAGGGGGCTCCTATGGCTACACCTTC. Encoded protein: CASRSGGSYGYTF. The rearrangement links TRBV19 to TRBJ1-2; 8 positions agree with TRBD1. This CDR3 has 13 amino acids. The germline V gene has CDR1 LNHDA and CDR2 SQIVND (reference sequence). J gave up 4 bases and V 6 bases, and 4 bases lay outside the gene matches.

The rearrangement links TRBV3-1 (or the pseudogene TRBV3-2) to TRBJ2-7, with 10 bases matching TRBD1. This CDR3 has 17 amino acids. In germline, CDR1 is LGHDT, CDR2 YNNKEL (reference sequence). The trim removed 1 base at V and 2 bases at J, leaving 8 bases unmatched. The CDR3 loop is CASSQGKGTGVPYEQYF. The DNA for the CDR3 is TGTGCCAGCAGCCAAGGCAAAGGGACAGGGGTTCCCTACGAGCAGTACTTC.

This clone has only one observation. In DNA form, the CDR3 reads TGTGCCAGCAGCTTGGAGGGAGCAGGAGAGACCCAGTACTTC. It specifies CASSLEGAGETQYF. The chain has TRBV5-5 and TRBJ2-5, with TRBD2 as a possible D gene (5 bases). CDR1 and CDR2 from the germline V gene are SGHKS and YYEKEE (reference sequence). Trimming cost V 0 bases and J 4 bases, with 10 bases left between them. The CDR3 has 14 amino acids. Full variable domain (rest looked up from reference TRBV5-5 and TRBJ2-5): DAGVTQSPTHLIKTRGQQVTLRCSPISGHKSVSWYQQVLGQGPQFIFQYYEKEERGRGNFPDRFSARQFPNYSSELNVNALLLGDSALYLCASSLEGAGETQYFGPGTRLLVL.

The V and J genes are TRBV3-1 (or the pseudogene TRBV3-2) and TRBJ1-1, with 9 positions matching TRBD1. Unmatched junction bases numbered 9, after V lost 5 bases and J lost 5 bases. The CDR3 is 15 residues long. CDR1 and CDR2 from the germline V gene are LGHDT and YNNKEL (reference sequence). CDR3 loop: CASSEATGGRTEAFF. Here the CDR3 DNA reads TGTGCCAGCAGCGAAGCCACAGGGGGCAGGACTGAAGCTTTCTTT.

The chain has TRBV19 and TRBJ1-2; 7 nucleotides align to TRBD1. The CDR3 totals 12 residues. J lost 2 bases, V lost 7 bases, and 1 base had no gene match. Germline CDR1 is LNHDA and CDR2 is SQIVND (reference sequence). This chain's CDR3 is CASMGQNYGYTF. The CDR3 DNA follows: TGTGCCAGTATGGGACAGAACTATGGCTACACCTTC.

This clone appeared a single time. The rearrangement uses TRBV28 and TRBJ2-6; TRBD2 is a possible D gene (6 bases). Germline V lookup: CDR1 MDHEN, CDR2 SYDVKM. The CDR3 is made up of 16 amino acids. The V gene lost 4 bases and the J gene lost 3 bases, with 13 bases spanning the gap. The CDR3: CASSSYGGDGANVLTF. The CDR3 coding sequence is TGTGCCAGCAGTTCCTACGGGGGAGATGGGGCCAACGTCCTGACTTTC.

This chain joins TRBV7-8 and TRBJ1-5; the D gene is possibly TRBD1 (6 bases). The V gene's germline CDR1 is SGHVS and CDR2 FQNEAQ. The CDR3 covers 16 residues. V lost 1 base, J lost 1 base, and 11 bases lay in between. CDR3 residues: CASSLGIGGSNQPQHF. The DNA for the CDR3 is TGTGCCAGCAGCTTAGGAATAGGGGGAAGCAATCAGCCCCAGCATTTT.

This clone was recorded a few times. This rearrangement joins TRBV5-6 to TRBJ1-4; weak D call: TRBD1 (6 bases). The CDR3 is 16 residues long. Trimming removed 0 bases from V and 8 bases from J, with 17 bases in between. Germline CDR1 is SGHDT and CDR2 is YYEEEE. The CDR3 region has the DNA TGTGCCAGCAGCTTGGAAGGGTCGGCAGGGGAGGAAAAACTGTTTTTT. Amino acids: CASSLEGSAGEEKLFF.

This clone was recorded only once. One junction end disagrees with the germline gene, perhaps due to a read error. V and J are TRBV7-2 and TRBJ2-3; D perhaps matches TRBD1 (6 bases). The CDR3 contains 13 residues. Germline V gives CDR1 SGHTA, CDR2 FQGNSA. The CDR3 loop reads CASSFNSQGLAEF. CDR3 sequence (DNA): TGTGCCAGCAGCTTTAATTCGCAGGGGTTGGCGGAATTT.